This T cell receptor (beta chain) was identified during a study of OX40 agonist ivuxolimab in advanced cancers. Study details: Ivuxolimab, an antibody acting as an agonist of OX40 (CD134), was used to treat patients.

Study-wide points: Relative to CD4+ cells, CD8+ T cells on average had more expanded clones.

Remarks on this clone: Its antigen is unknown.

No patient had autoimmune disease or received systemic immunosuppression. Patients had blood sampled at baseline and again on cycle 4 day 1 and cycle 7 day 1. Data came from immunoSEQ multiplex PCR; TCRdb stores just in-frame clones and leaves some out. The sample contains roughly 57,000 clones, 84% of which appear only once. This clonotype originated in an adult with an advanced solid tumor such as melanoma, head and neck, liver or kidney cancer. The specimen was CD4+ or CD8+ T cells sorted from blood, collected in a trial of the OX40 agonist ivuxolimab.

The CDR3 nucleotides are TGTGCCAGCAGCAATTCCGGGCTGGGGGAAAAACTGTTTTTT. Protein sequence: CASSNSGLGEKLFF. The chain is built from TRBV27 and TRBJ1-4; D gene unclear. The CDR3 is 14 residues long. The germline V gene has CDR1 MNHEY and CDR2 SMNVEV (reference sequence). Trimming removed 6 bases at V and 8 bases at J, with 16 bases between.